This T cell receptor beta chain was captured in a study of blood T cell repertoires in COVID-19. The CDR3 consists of 13 residues. Germline values: CDR1 MNHEY, CDR2 SMNVEV (reference sequence). The trim removed 7 bases at V and 5 bases at J, leaving 3 bases unmatched. This clone was seen once. Profiled with immunoSEQ multiplex PCR; TCRdb holds only in-frame clones, not every one. The sample has approximately 78,000 clones; 88% are singletons. This TCR was recovered from a man aged 50 or older with acute or convalescent COVID-19. V usage is TRBV27 and J usage is TRBJ2-2; 8 bases align to TRBD1. The source material was peripheral blood. The CDR3: CASTDRETGELFF. DNA for the CDR3: TGTGCCAGCACGGACAGGGAAACCGGGGAGCTGTTTTTT.